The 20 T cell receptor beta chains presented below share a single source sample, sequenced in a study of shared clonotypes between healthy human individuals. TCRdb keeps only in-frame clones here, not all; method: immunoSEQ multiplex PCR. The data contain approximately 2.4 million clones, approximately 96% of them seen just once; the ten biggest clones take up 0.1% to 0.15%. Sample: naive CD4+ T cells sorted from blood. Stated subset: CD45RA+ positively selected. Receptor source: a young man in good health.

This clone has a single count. CDR3 sequence reads: CASSVEGRWAGNTEAFF. The CDR3 DNA follows: TGTGCCAGCAGCGTAGAGGGGAGGTGGGCAGGGAACACTGAAGCTTTCTTT. This chain connects TRBV9 to TRBJ1-1, with a possible D match to TRBD1 (5 bases). The V gene's germline CDR1 is SGDLS and CDR2 YYNGEE. V was trimmed by 0 bases and J by 1 base, leaving 16 bases between them. CDR3 length: 17 residues. Using reference TRBV9 and TRBJ1-1 for the parts outside the CDR3, the full variable domain is DSGVTQTPKHLITATGQRVTLRCSPRSGDLSVYWYQQSLDQGLQFLIQYYNGEERAKGNILERFSAQQFPDLHSELNLSSLELGDSALYFCASSVEGRWAGNTEAFFGQGTRLTVV.

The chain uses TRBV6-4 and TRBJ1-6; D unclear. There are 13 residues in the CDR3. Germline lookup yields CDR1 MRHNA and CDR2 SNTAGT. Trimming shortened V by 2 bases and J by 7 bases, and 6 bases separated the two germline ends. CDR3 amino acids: CASSDGPNSPLHF. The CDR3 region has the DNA TGTGCCAGCAGTGACGGGCCGAATTCACCCCTCCACTTT.

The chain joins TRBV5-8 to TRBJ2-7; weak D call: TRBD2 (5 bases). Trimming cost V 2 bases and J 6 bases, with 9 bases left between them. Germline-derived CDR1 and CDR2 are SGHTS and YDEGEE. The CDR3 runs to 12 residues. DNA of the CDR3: TGTGCCAGCAGCTTCGGGATGACCGAGCAGTACTTC. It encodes CASSFGMTEQYF. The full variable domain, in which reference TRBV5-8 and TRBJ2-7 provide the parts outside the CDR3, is EAGVTQSPTHLIKTRGQQATLRCSPISGHTSVYWYQQALGLGLQFLLWYDEGEERNRGNFPPRFSGRQFPNYSSELNVNALELEDSALYLCASSFGMTEQYFGPGTRLTVT.

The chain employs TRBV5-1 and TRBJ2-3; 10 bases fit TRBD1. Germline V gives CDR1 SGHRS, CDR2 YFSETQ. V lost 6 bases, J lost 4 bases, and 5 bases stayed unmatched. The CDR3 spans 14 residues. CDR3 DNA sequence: TGCGCCAGCATGACAGGGGGCCTCGCAGATACGCAGTATTTT. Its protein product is CASMTGGLADTQYF.

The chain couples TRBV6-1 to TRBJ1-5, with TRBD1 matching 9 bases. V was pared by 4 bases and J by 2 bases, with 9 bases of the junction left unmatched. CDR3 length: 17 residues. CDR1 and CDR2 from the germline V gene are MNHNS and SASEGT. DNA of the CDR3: TGTGCCAGCAGTGTCCCGGCGGGACAGGGTGGCAATCAGCCCCAGCATTTT. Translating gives CASSVPAGQGGNQPQHF.

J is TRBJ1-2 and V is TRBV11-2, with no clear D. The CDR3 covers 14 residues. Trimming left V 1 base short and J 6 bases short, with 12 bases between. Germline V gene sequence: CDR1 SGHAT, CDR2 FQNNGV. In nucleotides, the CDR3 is TGTGCCAGCAGCTTAGGAAGAAGGTTTGATGGCTACACCTTC. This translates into CASSLGRRFDGYTF.

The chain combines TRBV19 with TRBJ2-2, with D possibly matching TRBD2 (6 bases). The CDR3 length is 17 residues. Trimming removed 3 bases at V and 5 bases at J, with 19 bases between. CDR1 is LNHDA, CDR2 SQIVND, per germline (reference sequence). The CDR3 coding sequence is TGTGCCAGTAGTATGGTAATGGGAGGCCCGGGGACCGGGGAGCTGTTTTTT. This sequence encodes CASSMVMGGPGTGELFF.

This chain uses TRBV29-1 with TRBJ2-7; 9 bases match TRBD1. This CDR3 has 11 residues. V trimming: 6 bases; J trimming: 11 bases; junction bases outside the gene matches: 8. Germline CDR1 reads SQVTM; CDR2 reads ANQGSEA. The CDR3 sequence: CSVPQGAREYF. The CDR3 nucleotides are TGCAGCGTCCCACAGGGGGCGCGGGAGTACTTC.

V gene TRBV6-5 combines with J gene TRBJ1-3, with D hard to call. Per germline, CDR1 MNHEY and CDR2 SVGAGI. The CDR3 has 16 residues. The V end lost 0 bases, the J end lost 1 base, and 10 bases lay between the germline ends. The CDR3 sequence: CASSYSPSGSGNTIYF. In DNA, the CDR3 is TGTGCCAGCAGTTACTCACCCTCCGGGTCTGGAAACACCATATATTTT.

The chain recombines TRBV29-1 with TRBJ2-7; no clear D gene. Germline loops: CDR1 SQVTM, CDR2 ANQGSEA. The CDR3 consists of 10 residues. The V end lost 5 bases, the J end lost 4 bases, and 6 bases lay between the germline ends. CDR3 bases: TGCAGCGTTATAACGTACGAGCAGTACTTC. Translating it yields CSVITYEQYF.

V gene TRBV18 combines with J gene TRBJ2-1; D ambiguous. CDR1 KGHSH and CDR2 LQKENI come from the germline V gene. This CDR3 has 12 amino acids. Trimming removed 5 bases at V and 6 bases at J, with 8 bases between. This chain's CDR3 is CASSSFTNEQFF. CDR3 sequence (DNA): TGTGCCAGCTCATCTTTTACCAATGAGCAGTTCTTC.

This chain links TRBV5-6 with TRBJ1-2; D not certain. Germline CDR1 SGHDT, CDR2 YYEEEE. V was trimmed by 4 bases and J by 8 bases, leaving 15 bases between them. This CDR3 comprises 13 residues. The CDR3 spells CASSLRPAGGYTF. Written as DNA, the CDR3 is TGTGCCAGCAGCCTGAGGCCGGCCGGGGGCTACACCTTC.

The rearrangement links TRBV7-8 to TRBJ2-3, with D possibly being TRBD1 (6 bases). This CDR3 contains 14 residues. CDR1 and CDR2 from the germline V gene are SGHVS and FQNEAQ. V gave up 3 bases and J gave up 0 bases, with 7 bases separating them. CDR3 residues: CASSFGQSTDTQYF. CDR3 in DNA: TGTGCCAGCAGCTTCGGACAGAGCACAGATACGCAGTATTTT.

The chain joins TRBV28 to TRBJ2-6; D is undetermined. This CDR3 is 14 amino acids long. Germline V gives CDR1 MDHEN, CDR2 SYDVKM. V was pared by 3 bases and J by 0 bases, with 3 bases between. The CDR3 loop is CASSFRSGANVLTF. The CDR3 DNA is TGTGCCAGCAGTTTCCGCTCTGGGGCCAACGTCCTGACTTTC.

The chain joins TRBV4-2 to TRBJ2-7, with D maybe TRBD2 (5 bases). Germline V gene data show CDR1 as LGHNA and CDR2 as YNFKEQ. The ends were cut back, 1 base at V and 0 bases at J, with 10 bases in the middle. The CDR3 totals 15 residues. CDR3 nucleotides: TGTGCCAGCAGCCAAGGAGACCGGGACTCCTACGAGCAGTACTTC. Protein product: CASSQGDRDSYEQYF.

Here the CDR3 reads CASSLRRNSDTQYF. In DNA form, the CDR3 reads TGTGCCAGCAGCTTAAGGCGTAACTCAGATACGCAGTATTTT. The V and J genes are TRBV11-2 and TRBJ2-3; no reliable D call. V was shortened by 2 bases and J by 4 bases, with 10 bases between the two germline ends. The length of the CDR3 is 14 residues. Per germline, CDR1 SGHAT and CDR2 FQNNGV.

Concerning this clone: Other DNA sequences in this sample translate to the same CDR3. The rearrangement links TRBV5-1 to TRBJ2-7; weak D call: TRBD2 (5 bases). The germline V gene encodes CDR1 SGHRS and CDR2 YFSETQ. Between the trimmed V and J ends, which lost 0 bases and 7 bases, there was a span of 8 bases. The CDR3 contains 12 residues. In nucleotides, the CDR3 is TGCGCCAGCAGCTTGGCACTAGGTGAGCAGTACTTC. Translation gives CASSLALGEQYF.

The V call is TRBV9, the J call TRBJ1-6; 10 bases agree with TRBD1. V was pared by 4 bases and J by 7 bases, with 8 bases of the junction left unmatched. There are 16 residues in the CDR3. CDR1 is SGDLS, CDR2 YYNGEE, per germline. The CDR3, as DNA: TGTGCCAGCAGCCCTCCGGGACAGGGGTGGAATTCACCCCTCCACTTT. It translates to CASSPPGQGWNSPLHF. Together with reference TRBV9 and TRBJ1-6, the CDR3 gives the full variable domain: DSGVTQTPKHLITATGQRVTLRCSPRSGDLSVYWYQQSLDQGLQFLIQYYNGEERAKGNILERFSAQQFPDLHSELNLSSLELGDSALYFCASSPPGQGWNSPLHFGNGTRLTVT.

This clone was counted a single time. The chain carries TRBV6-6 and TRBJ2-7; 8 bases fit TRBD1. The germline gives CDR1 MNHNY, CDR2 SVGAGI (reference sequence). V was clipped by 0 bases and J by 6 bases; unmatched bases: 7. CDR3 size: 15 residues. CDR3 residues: CASSYSRDRPGEQYF. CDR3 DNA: TGTGCCAGCAGTTACTCACGGGACAGGCCCGGCGAGCAGTACTTC.

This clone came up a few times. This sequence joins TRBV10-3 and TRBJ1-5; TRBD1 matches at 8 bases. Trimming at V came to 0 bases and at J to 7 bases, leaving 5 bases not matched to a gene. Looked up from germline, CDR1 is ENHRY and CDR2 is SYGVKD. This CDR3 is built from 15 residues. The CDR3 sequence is CAISESTGVGQPQHF. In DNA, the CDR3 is TGTGCCATCAGTGAGTCGACAGGGGTGGGCCAGCCCCAGCATTTT.